The 32 T cell receptor beta chains given below trace back to one sample, sequenced in a study of cytomegalovirus exposure and HLA in healthy donors. PCR involved 60 Vbeta and 13 Jbeta primers. Data came from immunoSEQ multiplex PCR; TCRdb stores just in-frame clones and leaves some out. This table holds approximately 190,000 clones, roughly 80% found once. Specimen: PBMCs. Source of these receptors: a woman aged 25-40 years in good health and CMV-seropositive.

The gene calls are TRBV7-9 and TRBJ2-1; 7 bases fit TRBD2. The J segment lost 11 bases and the V segment lost 5 bases, leaving 6 bases of the junction unmatched. Germline V gene sequence: CDR1 SEHNR, CDR2 FQNEAQ (reference sequence). This CDR3 spans 12 amino acids. CDR3 amino acids: CASSLPGTKQFF. Written as DNA, the CDR3 is TGTGCCAGCAGCCTACCTGGGACTAAGCAGTTCTTC.

The genes are TRBV7-9 and TRBJ2-7, with a weak D call TRBD1 (5 bases). CDR3 length: 13 amino acids. The V and J ends lost 1 base and 5 bases respectively, with 9 bases between them. Germline CDR1 and CDR2: SEHNR and FQNEAQ (reference sequence). CDR3 sequence: CASSLVGQHEQYF. Written as DNA, the CDR3 is TGTGCCAGCAGCTTAGTGGGGCAACACGAGCAGTACTTC.

In this sample, this clone turned up once. The J gene is TRBJ2-7, the V gene TRBV13, with 7 bases aligning to TRBD2. CDR1 and CDR2 from the germline V gene are PRHDT and FYEKMQ (reference sequence). J gave up 2 bases and V 9 bases, and 7 bases lay outside the gene matches. The CDR3 runs to 13 residues. CDR3 sequence reads: CASGRRGAYEQYF. The CDR3 region has the DNA TGTGCCAGTGGGCGCCGGGGGGCCTACGAGCAGTACTTC. The whole variable domain, remainder taken from reference TRBV13 and TRBJ2-7, is AAGVIQSPRHLIKEKRETATLKCYPIPRHDTVYWYQQGPGQDPQFLISFYEKMQSDKGSIPDRFSAQQFSDYHSELNMSSLELGDSALYFCASGRRGAYEQYFGPGTRLTVT.

Of note for this clone: The final CDR3 position lacks the conserved phenylalanine or tryptophan, pointing to a likely read error. The chain is built from TRBV4-2 and TRBJ1-5; tentative D call: TRBD1 (6 bases). Trimming removed 4 bases at V and 3 bases at J, with 22 bases between. Germline V gives CDR1 LGHNA, CDR2 YNFKEQ. The CDR3 extends over 18 amino acids. The CDR3 DNA is TGTGCCAGCAGCCGTATAAGAGGGGGGGTTGATGACAATCAGCCCCAGCATCTT. Its protein product is CASSRIRGGVDDNQPQHL.

This clone was counted only a few times. The V gene is TRBV7-6, the J gene TRBJ1-1; possible D gene TRBD1, 6 bases. The CDR3 has 14 amino acids. The germline V and J ends were trimmed by 5 bases and 1 base, with 11 bases remaining between them. Germline V gene lookup returns CDR1 SGHVS and CDR2 FNYEAQ. Written as DNA, the CDR3 is TGTGCCAGCAGCACCGAGGACAGGAACACTGAAGCTTTCTTT. Translation gives CASSTEDRNTEAFF.

This clone appeared a few times. The V and J genes are TRBV28 and TRBJ1-2, with TRBD1 matching 12 bases. CDR3 size: 13 residues. CDR1 and CDR2 from the germline V gene are MDHEN and SYDVKM. Trimming cost V 5 bases and J 7 bases; bases outside gene matches: 2. The chain's CDR3 is CASSRDRGLGYTF. CDR3 nucleotide sequence: TGTGCCAGCAGTCGGGACAGGGGGCTTGGCTACACCTTC.

As for this clone: The same CDR3 arises from other DNA sequences in this sample as well. CDR3 DNA: TGTGCCAGCAGCAGTGCCCCAGGGAACGAGCAGTACTTC. Translation: CASSSAPGNEQYF. This chain connects TRBV9 to TRBJ2-7; possibly TRBD1 for D (5 bases). Germline V gene sequence: CDR1 SGDLS, CDR2 YYNGEE. The CDR3 is 13 amino acids. Trimming cost V 4 bases and J 5 bases, with 13 bases left between them.

Of note for this clone: The junction differs from germline at one of its ends, possibly a read error. The J gene is TRBJ2-3, the V gene TRBV4-2; D unclear. The germline V gene has CDR1 LGHNA and CDR2 YNFKEQ. The length of the CDR3 is 17 residues. The CDR3 is CASSQEWQVYGTDTQYF. In DNA, the CDR3 is TGTGCTAGCAGCCAAGAGTGGCAGGTCTATGGCACAGATACGCAGTATTTT.

The chain has TRBV6-6 and TRBJ1-2; tentatively, D is TRBD1 (5 bases). V was shortened by 2 bases and J by 12 bases, with 13 bases between the two germline ends. The CDR3 has 12 amino acids. Per germline, CDR1 MNHNY and CDR2 SVGAGI (reference sequence). The CDR3 DNA reads TGTGCCAGCAGTTACGCCGGGGGAGTTGACACCTTC. Translation gives CASSYAGGVDTF.

This clone was recorded once. As DNA, the CDR3 is TGTGCCAGCAGTCCTTACCGGGACAGCTATAGCAATCAGCCCCAGCATTTT. Its protein is CASSPYRDSYSNQPQHF. The chain uses TRBV2 and TRBJ1-5, with 7 nucleotides matching TRBD1. Unmatched junction bases numbered 10, after V lost 5 bases and J lost 0 bases. Germline CDR1 reads SNHLY; CDR2 reads FYNNEI. The CDR3 extends over 17 amino acids.

The chain carries TRBV19 and TRBJ2-5; no clear D. V was cut by 6 bases and J by 2 bases, with 4 bases left in between. CDR1 and CDR2 from the germline V gene are LNHDA and SQIVND (reference sequence). The CDR3 is 11 amino acids. This CDR3 is CASSSQETQYF. The CDR3 bases are TGTGCCAGTAGCTCGCAAGAGACCCAGTACTTC.

V is TRBV5-1 and J is TRBJ1-1; D remains ambiguous. The germline gives CDR1 SGHRS, CDR2 YFSETQ. The CDR3 is made up of 15 amino acids. V was clipped by 3 bases and J by 2 bases, with 14 bases between them. CDR3 in DNA: TGCGCCAGCAGCTCCCAGAGAGCAGGTAACACTGAAGCTTTCTTT. It codes for CASSSQRAGNTEAFF. Looking up the rest from reference TRBV5-1 and TRBJ1-1 gives the full variable domain: KAGVTQTPRYLIKTRGQQVTLSCSPISGHRSVSWYQQTPGQGLQFLFEYFSETQRNKGNFPGRFSGRQFSNSRSEMNVSTLELGDSALYLCASSSQRAGNTEAFFGQGTRLTVV.

This clone was seen a few times. V gene TRBV28 combines with J gene TRBJ2-7, with 7 bases matching TRBD1. V trimming: 4 bases; J trimming: 2 bases; junction bases outside the gene matches: 8. The CDR3 runs to 15 residues. Germline V CDR1 and CDR2: MDHEN, SYDVKM. As DNA, the CDR3 is TGTGCCAGCAGTTCCCCCGGACAGGTTACCTACGAGCAGTACTTC. This translates into CASSSPGQVTYEQYF.

This clone was found once. The CDR3 DNA reads TGTGCCATCGGGGCGGGAATTAATACTGCCGGGGAGCTGTTTTTT. It specifies CAIGAGINTAGELFF. The rearrangement joins TRBV2 to TRBJ2-2, with D possibly being TRBD2 (6 bases). This CDR3 is 15 amino acids long. The germline gives CDR1 SNHLY, CDR2 FYNNEI. With 10 bases removed from V and 6 bases from J, the gap between germline ends came to 21 bases.

V is TRBV7-3 and J is TRBJ2-1; 9 bases align to TRBD2. The germline V gene encodes CDR1 SGHTA and CDR2 FQGTGA. Trimming at V came to 2 bases and at J to 10 bases, leaving 15 bases not matched to a gene. CDR3 size: 17 residues. The CDR3 here is CASSLRFSRGGFGEQFF. The CDR3 DNA sequence: TGTGCCAGCAGCTTACGCTTTTCGCGGGGGGGCTTTGGGGAGCAGTTCTTC.

V is TRBV28 and J is TRBJ1-1; D ambiguous. The CDR3 runs 14 residues. CDR1 MDHEN and CDR2 SYDVKM come from the germline V gene. V was trimmed by 8 bases and J by 1 base, leaving 14 bases between them. The CDR3 DNA follows: TGTGCCAGCCACCTTAGCTCGGGGAACACTGAAGCTTTCTTT. Its translation is CASHLSSGNTEAFF.

The chain couples TRBV21-1 to TRBJ1-5; the DNA was not used to check the table's D call, TRBD1. TRBV21-1 is a pseudogene. The CDR3 has 12 residues. The DNA for the CDR3 is TGTGCCAGCAGCCCCAGGGATCAGCCCCAGCATTTT. Residues: CASSPRDQPQHF.

This chain links TRBV6-1 with TRBJ2-5, with 8 bases aligning to TRBD1. With the DNA end fitting TRBJ2-7 better, the J assignment may be wrong. The CDR3 covers 15 residues. Germline lookup yields CDR1 MNHNS and CDR2 SASEGT. For the CDR3, the DNA is TGTGCCAGCAATAGTCCGGGACAGGCACCTTACGAGCAGTACTTC. Its protein is CASNSPGQAPYEQYF.

This clone was detected a few times. The chain joins TRBV6-5 to TRBJ1-1; TRBD1 agrees at 11 bases. V shed 2 bases, J shed 0 bases, and the junction held 2 bases outside the gene matches. The CDR3 runs to 16 residues. Per the germline V gene, CDR1 is MNHEY and CDR2 is SVGAGI. Here the CDR3 DNA reads TGTGCCAGCAGTTACCGGGACAGGGGGATGAACACTGAAGCTTTCTTT. Translating gives CASSYRDRGMNTEAFF.

V and J are TRBV28 and TRBJ2-3, with D possibly matching TRBD1 (5 bases). Trimming removed 6 bases from V and 5 bases from J, with 12 bases in between. The CDR3 totals 13 residues. The germline CDR1 and CDR2 sequences are MDHEN and SYDVKM. This chain's CDR3 is CASRITGVDTQYF. CDR3 nucleotide sequence: TGTGCCAGCAGGATTACAGGAGTAGATACGCAGTATTTT.

The sample holds a few counts of this clone. This rearrangement joins TRBV5-1 to TRBJ2-3, with D maybe TRBD2 (5 bases). CDR1 is SGHRS, CDR2 YFSETQ, per germline. The CDR3 is made up of 14 amino acids. The V gene lost 0 bases and the J gene lost 4 bases, with 9 bases spanning the gap. CDR3 amino acids: CASSLASSPDTQYF. DNA for the CDR3: TGCGCCAGCAGCTTGGCTAGCTCCCCAGATACGCAGTATTTT.

The chain uses TRBV5-4 and TRBJ2-3; D ambiguous. Per the germline V gene, CDR1 is SGHNT and CDR2 is YYREEE (reference sequence). The CDR3 loop spans 16 amino acids. With 1 base removed from V and 0 bases from J, the gap between germline ends came to 12 bases. CDR3 nucleotides: TGTGCCAGCAGCTTGTCCCAGGCCCCTAGCACAGATACGCAGTATTTT. Translation gives CASSLSQAPSTDTQYF.

The chain has TRBV27 and TRBJ1-2, with unresolved D. V was pared by 4 bases and J by 0 bases, with 9 bases between. From germline, CDR1 is MNHEY and CDR2 SMNVEV (reference sequence). CDR3 length: 14 residues. CDR3 sequence reads: CASSSLGANYGYTF. DNA of the CDR3: TGTGCCAGCAGTTCCCTCGGGGCTAACTATGGCTACACCTTC.

This rearrangement joins TRBV2 to TRBJ1-4; possibly TRBD1 for D (6 bases). The germline CDR1 and CDR2 sequences are SNHLY and FYNNEI. The CDR3 runs 17 residues. V lost 7 bases to trimming and J lost 2 bases, with 20 bases between them. The CDR3 region has the DNA TGTGCCAGCAAACTCAGGGGAGCGATTCGGACTAATGAAAAACTGTTTTTT. Amino acids: CASKLRGAIRTNEKLFF.

The CDR3 region has the DNA TGTGCCAGTACGGGTGGATCAGTTCCGAGCTCTGGAAACACCATATATTTT. It codes for CASTGGSVPSSGNTIYF. The V gene is TRBV19, the J gene TRBJ1-3; D is uncertain. Germline V gene lookup returns CDR1 LNHDA and CDR2 SQIVND (reference sequence). The CDR3 contains 17 residues. Trimming removed 7 bases from V and 0 bases from J, with 19 bases in between.

Comment on this clone: The same CDR3 is also encoded by other DNA sequences in this sample. The J gene is TRBJ1-1, the V gene TRBV29-1; D possibly corresponds to TRBD1 (6 bases). The CDR3 has 11 residues. V was shortened by 6 bases and J by 2 bases, with 7 bases between the two germline ends. CDR1 and CDR2 (germline): SQVTM, ANQGSEA. CDR3: CSVDRNTEAFF. The CDR3 bases are TGCAGCGTGGACAGAAACACTGAAGCTTTCTTT.

V is TRBV7-8 and J is TRBJ2-3, with a tentative D call TRBD1 (6 bases). This CDR3 is 15 amino acids long. Germline loops: CDR1 SGHVS, CDR2 FQNEAQ. V was pared by 4 bases and J by 2 bases, with 13 bases between. CDR3 residues: CASSYSGQTTDTQYF. The DNA of the CDR3 is TGTGCCAGCAGCTACTCGGGACAAACCACAGATACGCAGTATTTT.

J is TRBJ2-3 and V is TRBV7-2, with 8 bases identical to TRBD2. The V segment lost 4 bases and the J segment 7 bases; nucleotides outside the gene matches: 13. CDR3 length equals 16 residues. CDR1 is SGHTA and CDR2 is FQGNSA in the germline V gene. Written as DNA, the CDR3 is TGTGCCAGCAGCTCCCCGGGGGGACTAGTTAGGAATACGCAGTATTTT. As protein: CASSSPGGLVRNTQYF.

The table lists this clone with a few counts. This chain uses TRBV2 with TRBJ1-1; D may be TRBD1 (5 bases). Germline V CDR1 and CDR2: SNHLY, FYNNEI. There are 14 residues in the CDR3. V lost 6 bases and J lost 3, with 14 bases in between. CDR3 sequence: CASRLIQGYTEAFF. The CDR3 nucleotides read TGTGCCAGCAGGCTAATTCAGGGTTACACTGAAGCTTTCTTT.

Here the CDR3 DNA reads TGTGCCAGCAGGGCGGGTTTTTATAGCAATCAGCCCCAGCATTTT. Translated: CASRAGFYSNQPQHF. J is TRBJ1-5 and V is TRBV6-1; D gene ambiguous. CDR1 and CDR2 from the germline V gene are MNHNS and SASEGT. The length of the CDR3 is 15 residues. Trimming cost V 6 bases and J 0 bases, with 12 bases left between them.

This clone has a single count. The rearrangement joins TRBV27 to TRBJ2-1; TRBD1 matches 7 bases. Germline CDR1 and CDR2: MNHEY and SMNVEV (reference sequence). CDR3 length equals 16 residues. Trimming cost V 3 bases and J 7 bases; bases outside gene matches: 12. The chain's CDR3 is CASSFLRDSWGNEQFF. CDR3 DNA sequence: TGTGCCAGCAGTTTCCTCCGGGACAGCTGGGGGAATGAGCAGTTCTTC.

The rearrangement joins TRBV28 to TRBJ1-1; TRBD1 might be the D (5 bases). Germline CDR1 MDHEN, CDR2 SYDVKM. The CDR3 is 12 amino acids. V lost 2 bases and J 8 bases, leaving 9 bases between the germline ends. This chain's CDR3 is CASSLGNREAFF. The CDR3 DNA is TGTGCCAGCAGTTTAGGGAACAGGGAAGCTTTCTTT.